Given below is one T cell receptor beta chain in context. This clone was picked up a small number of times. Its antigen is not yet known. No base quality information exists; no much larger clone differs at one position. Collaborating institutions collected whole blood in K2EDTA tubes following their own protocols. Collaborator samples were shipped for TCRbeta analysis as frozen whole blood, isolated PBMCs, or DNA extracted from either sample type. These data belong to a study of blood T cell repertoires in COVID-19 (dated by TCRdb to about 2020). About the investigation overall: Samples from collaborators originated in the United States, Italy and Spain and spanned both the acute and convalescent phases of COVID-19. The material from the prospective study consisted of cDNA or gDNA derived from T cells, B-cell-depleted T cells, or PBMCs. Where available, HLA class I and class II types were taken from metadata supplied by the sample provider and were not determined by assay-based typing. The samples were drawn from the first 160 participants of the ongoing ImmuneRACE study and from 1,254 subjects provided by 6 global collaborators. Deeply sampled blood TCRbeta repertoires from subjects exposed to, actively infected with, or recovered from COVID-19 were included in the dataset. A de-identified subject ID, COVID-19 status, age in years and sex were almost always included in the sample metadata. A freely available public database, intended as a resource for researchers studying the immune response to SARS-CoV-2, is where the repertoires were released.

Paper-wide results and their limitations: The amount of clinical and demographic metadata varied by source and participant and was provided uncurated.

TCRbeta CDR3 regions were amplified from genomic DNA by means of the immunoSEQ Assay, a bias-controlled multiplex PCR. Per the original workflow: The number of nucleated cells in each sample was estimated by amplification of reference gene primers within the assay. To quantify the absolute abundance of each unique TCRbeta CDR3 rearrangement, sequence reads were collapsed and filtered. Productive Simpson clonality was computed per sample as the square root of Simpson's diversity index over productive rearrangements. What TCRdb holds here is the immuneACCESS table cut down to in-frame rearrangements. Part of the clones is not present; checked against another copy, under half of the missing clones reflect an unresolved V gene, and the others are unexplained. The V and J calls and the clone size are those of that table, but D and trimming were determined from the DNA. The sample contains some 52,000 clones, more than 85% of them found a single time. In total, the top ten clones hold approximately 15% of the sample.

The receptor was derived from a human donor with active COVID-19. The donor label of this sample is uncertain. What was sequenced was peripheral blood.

The bases read TGCGCCAGCAGAAACGGCTATGGCTACACCTTC. The encoded protein is CASRNGYGYTF. This chain joins TRBV10-1 to TRBJ1-2; there is no confident call for the D gene. The CDR3 covers 11 residues, taking in both the cysteine and the phenylalanine. The sequence is cut down to CDR3 DNA, 33 bases in frame from base 1. V is reduced by 6 bases and J by 4 bases, leaving a spacing of 6 bases between them. CDR1 WNHNN and CDR2 SYGVQD were looked up in the germline V gene (reference sequence).